This passage covers 26 T cell receptor beta chains from one sample sequenced in a study of shared T cell receptors in the human thymus. Repertoires were generated with immunoSEQ multiplex PCR, while TCRdb's copy carries only in-frame clones and drops some. Altogether hundreds of thousands of clones are present, around 87% being singletons, with the ten largest covering 0.0094%. A further study also used this sample, focusing on human thymus T cells.

The sequencing input was thymocytes. Every receptor here comes from a boy in the first two years of life with a congenital heart defect.

V gene TRBV4-3 combines with J gene TRBJ2-2; 8 nucleotides align to TRBD2. V shed 1 base, J shed 6 bases, and the junction held 1 base outside the gene matches. Germline V gene data show CDR1 as LGHNA and CDR2 as YSLEER. This CDR3 is built from 14 residues. CDR3 coding DNA: TGCGCCAGCAGCCAAGTAGCGGGATCCGGGGAGCTGTTTTTT. Translating gives CASSQVAGSGELFF.

This rearrangement joins TRBV4-1 to TRBJ2-1; 11 bases map to TRBD2. Per the germline V gene, CDR1 is MGHRA and CDR2 is YSYEKL. The V gene end was trimmed by 3 bases and the J gene end by 8 bases; junction bases not matched to a gene: 9. This CDR3 contains 16 residues. CDR3 nucleotides: TGCGCCAGCAGCCAGCGGGTAGCGGGAGGGGTAGATGAGCAGTTCTTC. Translated, it gives CASSQRVAGGVDEQFF.

This chain links TRBV14 with TRBJ2-1; a possible D gene is TRBD1 (6 bases). CDR1 is SGHDN, CDR2 FVKESK, per germline. Between the trimmed V and J ends, which lost 0 bases and 8 bases, there was a span of 20 bases. This CDR3 has 17 residues. CDR3 sequence: CASSQDGEVTKGDEQFF. The CDR3 coding sequence is TGTGCCAGCAGCCAAGATGGAGAGGTCACCAAGGGGGATGAGCAGTTCTTC.

The CDR3 DNA reads as TGCGCCAGCAGCTTGACCGCCCCCAAGACAGCAAACTATGGCTACACCTTC. Translated: CASSLTAPKTANYGYTF. The chain employs TRBV5-1 and TRBJ1-2; possible D gene TRBD1, 5 bases. CDR3 length: 17 amino acids. Trimming removed 1 base from V and 2 bases from J, with 18 bases in between. Germline V lookup: CDR1 SGHRS, CDR2 YFSETQ.

The chain recombines TRBV28 with TRBJ1-5; D not certain. The germline V gene has CDR1 MDHEN and CDR2 SYDVKM. V was cut by 1 base and J by 0 bases, with 10 bases left in between. The CDR3 sequence is 16 residues long. For the CDR3, the DNA is TGTGCCAGCAGTTTATCGCGAGCCTTTAGCAATCAGCCCCAGCATTTT. This translates into CASSLSRAFSNQPQHF.

This chain links TRBV5-6 with TRBJ1-1; D is perhaps TRBD1 (5 bases). Germline assignment: CDR1 SGHDT and CDR2 YYEEEE. Trimming stripped 0 bases from V and 3 bases from J, with 18 bases between. The CDR3 length is 17 residues. This CDR3 is CASSLVGFRALDTEAFF. As DNA, the CDR3 is TGTGCCAGCAGCTTGGTAGGTTTCAGGGCTTTGGACACTGAAGCTTTCTTT.

V is TRBV19 and J is TRBJ2-7, with TRBD1 matching 7 bases. The trim removed 4 bases at V and 3 bases at J, leaving 6 bases unmatched. Germline V gene sequence: CDR1 LNHDA, CDR2 SQIVND (reference sequence). The CDR3 runs to 14 residues. CDR3 region: CASSTRDSRYEQYF. CDR3 nucleotide sequence: TGTGCCAGTAGTACACGGGACAGCCGCTACGAGCAGTACTTC.

This clone has a handful of counts. The rearrangement uses TRBV7-8 and TRBJ2-3, with D perhaps TRBD2 (6 bases). The germline V and J ends were trimmed by 9 bases and 6 bases, with 7 bases remaining between them. CDR1 SGHVS and CDR2 FQNEAQ come from the germline V gene. CDR3 length: 10 amino acids. This CDR3 is CASRGDTQYF. For the CDR3, the DNA is TGTGCCAGTCGGGGGGATACGCAGTATTTT. The whole variable domain, remainder taken from reference TRBV7-8 and TRBJ2-3, is GAGVSQSPRYKVAKRGQDVALRCDPISGHVSLFWYQQALGQGPEFLTYFQNEAQLDKSGLPSDRFFAERPEGSVSTLKIQRTQQEDSAVYLCASRGDTQYFGPGTRLTVL.

This chain joins TRBV4-1 and TRBJ2-5; TRBD2 is a possible D gene (5 bases). The CDR3 is made up of 14 amino acids. The germline gives CDR1 MGHRA, CDR2 YSYEKL. V was trimmed by 4 bases and J by 5 bases, leaving 14 bases between them. CDR3 loop: CASSLGNSEETQYF. The CDR3 coding sequence is TGCGCCAGCAGCCTGGGGAATAGCGAGGAGACCCAGTACTTC.

This rearrangement joins TRBV27 to TRBJ2-1; 12 bases match TRBD2. Losses at the gene ends were 2 bases for V and 8 bases for J; bases not matched to a gene: 10. Germline V gives CDR1 MNHEY, CDR2 SMNVEV (reference sequence). The CDR3 totals 17 residues. The CDR3 region is CASSLLGLAGPFDEQFF. In DNA form, the CDR3 reads TGTGCCAGCAGTTTACTGGGACTAGCGGGCCCTTTCGATGAGCAGTTCTTC.

The J gene is TRBJ1-2, the V gene TRBV5-6; a possible D gene is TRBD1 (6 bases). V lost 4 bases, J lost 4 bases, and 20 bases lay in between. The CDR3 extends over 16 amino acids. Germline CDR1 is SGHDT and CDR2 is YYEEEE. The CDR3 is CASSVGAARPLYGYTF. For the CDR3, the DNA is TGTGCCAGCAGCGTGGGGGCAGCCCGGCCCCTCTATGGCTACACCTTC.

This chain links TRBV30 with TRBJ2-1; TRBD2 agrees at 8 bases. The CDR3 runs to 14 residues. Per germline, CDR1 GTSNPN and CDR2 SVGIG (reference sequence). V was clipped by 3 bases and J by 6 bases; unmatched bases: 7. CDR3 bases: TGTGCCTGGAGCCAAGCGGGAGTAGGCAATGAGCAGTTCTTC. It codes for CAWSQAGVGNEQFF.

J is TRBJ2-7 and V is TRBV25-1; tentative D call: TRBD2 (6 bases). The CDR3 covers 15 residues. CDR1 is MGHDK and CDR2 is SYGVNS in the germline V gene. V was cut by 2 bases and J by 3 bases, with 14 bases left in between. In nucleotides, the CDR3 is TGTGCCAGCAGTGAACGCGGACTACACGGCTACGAGCAGTACTTC. Amino acid sequence: CASSERGLHGYEQYF.

J is TRBJ2-3 and V is TRBV2, with D maybe TRBD2 (5 bases). Trimming removed 8 bases at V and 0 bases at J, with 12 bases between. This CDR3 contains 14 residues. Germline V gene lookup returns CDR1 SNHLY and CDR2 FYNNEI. CDR3 nucleotide sequence: TGTGCCAGCCCCGGTTGGGAGAGCACAGATACGCAGTATTTT. Amino acids: CASPGWESTDTQYF.

The chain recombines TRBV15 with TRBJ2-3; the match to TRBD2 covers 9 bases. Germline CDR1 reads LNHNV; CDR2 reads YYDKDF (reference sequence). V lost 6 bases and J lost 5; bases outside the gene matches: 6. This CDR3 comprises 14 residues. CDR3 coding DNA: TGTGCCACCAGTAGCGGGAGCCGCCGAGATACGCAGTATTTT. Its translation is CATSSGSRRDTQYF.

The rearrangement joins TRBV28 to TRBJ2-1, with unresolved D. CDR3 length: 15 amino acids. Germline CDR1 reads MDHEN; CDR2 reads SYDVKM. Trimming shortened V by 6 bases and J by 0 bases, and 12 bases separated the two germline ends. CDR3 nucleotides: TGTGCCAGCAGCCCCCTCCACGGCTCCTACAATGAGCAGTTCTTC. Residues: CASSPLHGSYNEQFF.

The rearrangement uses TRBV13 and TRBJ1-1, with 8 bases lining up with TRBD1. With 5 bases clipped from V and 8 bases from J, the junction kept 7 bases outside the gene matches. From germline, CDR1 is PRHDT and CDR2 FYEKMQ (reference sequence). CDR3 length: 13 residues. The CDR3 reads CASSSVQGEEAFF. In DNA, the CDR3 is TGTGCCAGCAGCAGCGTACAGGGGGAGGAAGCTTTCTTT.

V gene TRBV11-3 combines with J gene TRBJ2-2; TRBD2 matches 14 bases. CDR1 and CDR2 from the germline V gene are SGHNT and YENEEA. V lost 5 bases, J lost 2 bases, and 10 bases stayed unmatched. The CDR3 loop spans 19 amino acids. In nucleotides, the CDR3 is TGTGCCAGCAGCCCGACTAGCGGGAGGGCCCATACCAACACCGGGGAGCTGTTTTTT. Amino acids: CASSPTSGRAHTNTGELFF. Using reference TRBV11-3 and TRBJ2-2 for the parts outside the CDR3, the full variable domain is EAGVVQSPRYKIIEKKQPVAFWCNPISGHNTLYWYLQNLGQGPELLIRYENEEAVDDSQLPKDRFSAERLKGVDSTLKIQPAELGDSAVYLCASSPTSGRAHTNTGELFFGEGSRLTVL.

The V and J genes are TRBV27 and TRBJ2-2, with a tentative D call TRBD2 (6 bases). The CDR3 is 23 residues long. Germline V gives CDR1 MNHEY, CDR2 SMNVEV (reference sequence). The V end was cut by 0 bases, the J end by 1 base, with 30 bases between. In DNA, the CDR3 is TGTGCCAGCAGTTTATCCCCCTGCCCCCCGGGGTGGGCCAACGGGGGGAACACCGGGGAGCTGTTTTTT. Amino acid sequence: CASSLSPCPPGWANGGNTGELFF.

The chain links TRBV7-9 to TRBJ1-5; D may be TRBD1 (6 bases). There are 15 residues in the CDR3. Germline CDR1 and CDR2: SEHNR and FQNEAQ (reference sequence). The V and J ends lost 3 bases and 5 bases respectively, with 14 bases between them. The CDR3 reads CASSLEEGVDQPQHF. The CDR3 coding sequence is TGTGCCAGCAGCTTGGAAGAGGGGGTCGATCAGCCCCAGCATTTT.

This chain joins TRBV6-1 and TRBJ1-2, with 8 bases lining up with TRBD1. Germline lookup yields CDR1 MNHNS and CDR2 SASEGT. The CDR3 extends over 17 amino acids. V was clipped by 4 bases and J by 4 bases; unmatched bases: 14. The CDR3 loop is CASSAAGGVRYSYGYTF. CDR3 nucleotides: TGTGCCAGCAGTGCCGCAGGGGGCGTTAGGTATAGCTATGGCTACACCTTC.

V gene TRBV11-2 combines with J gene TRBJ2-7; TRBD1 aligns across 9 bases. Germline trimming cut 3 bases from V and 3 bases from J; bases unmatched to any gene: 3. Germline CDR1 reads SGHAT; CDR2 reads FQNNGV. The CDR3 covers 14 residues. CDR3 coding DNA: TGTGCCAGCAGCTTGCGGGGACAGGGCTACGAGCAGTACTTC. Encoded protein: CASSLRGQGYEQYF.

V gene TRBV4-3 combines with J gene TRBJ2-1; D is undetermined. CDR3 size: 14 residues. Between the trimmed V and J ends, which lost 1 base and 8 bases, there was a span of 12 bases. CDR1 and CDR2 (germline): LGHNA, YSLEER. The CDR3, as DNA: TGCGCCAGCAGCCAAGGGCCGTGGTCCTATGAGCAGTTCTTC. It yields the protein CASSQGPWSYEQFF.

Only a few counts were recorded for this clone. J is TRBJ1-3 and V is TRBV7-9, with D maybe TRBD1 (5 bases). Germline V gene data show CDR1 as SEHNR and CDR2 as FQNEAQ (reference sequence). V was cut by 1 base and J by 0 bases, with 7 bases left in between. The CDR3 length is 15 residues. The DNA for the CDR3 is TGTGCCAGCAGCTTAGTAAGGGGCTCTGGAAACACCATATATTTT. This encodes CASSLVRGSGNTIYF.

The gene calls are TRBV12-5 and TRBJ2-3; TRBD2 matches 12 bases. CDR1 is LGHNT, CDR2 FRNRAP, per germline. V shed 3 bases, J shed 1 base, and the junction held 23 bases outside the gene matches. The CDR3 is made up of 23 amino acids. CDR3 sequence: CASGLRPYWTSGTLLRGTDTQYF. CDR3 nucleotides: TGTGCTAGTGGTTTACGTCCTTACTGGACTAGCGGGACCTTACTGAGGGGCACAGATACGCAGTATTTT.

This clone came up once. CDR3 in amino acids: CASSPASLRLDLPTGDGYTF. Written as DNA, the CDR3 is TGTGCCAGCAGCCCCGCCTCCTTACGACTAGACCTCCCCACGGGCGATGGCTACACCTTC. The V and J genes are TRBV6-4 and TRBJ1-2, with unresolved D. The CDR3 runs 20 residues. Germline V lookup: CDR1 MRHNA, CDR2 SNTAGT. V was pared by 6 bases and J by 6 bases, with 35 bases between.